A selection of T cell receptor beta chains follows, all from one sample in a study of T cell responses to AZD1222 COVID-19 vaccine. Method: immunoSEQ multiplex PCR; TCRdb's copy keeps in-frame clones and lacks some. The sample includes 170,000 or so clones, 90% to 95% seen only once; the top ten take roughly 1%. The specimen comprised peripheral blood, sampled 28 days after the second dose of the MenACWY control vaccine. These TCRs come from an adult who received the MenACWY meningococcal vaccine as a control. The CDR3 runs from the conserved cysteine through the conserved F or W. D genes are given only for firm matches. Where a row states a size, it is once, few, many or the class of an expanded clone; other rows omit it.

v_call	d_call	j_call	clone_size	cdr3_aa	cdr3_nt
TRBV15	TRBD1	TRBJ1-5	NA	CATSSTGTANQPQHF	TGTGCCACCAGCAGTACCGGGACAGCCAATCAGCCCCAGCATTTT
TRBV6-2/TRBV6-3	NA	TRBJ2-7	once	CASSYPGARYEQYF	TGTGCCAGCAGTTACCCAGGGGCCCGATACGAGCAGTACTTC
TRBV18	NA	TRBJ1-5	NA	CASSPGGPYSNQPQHF	TGTGCCAGCTCACCCGGGGGGCCCTATAGCAATCAGCCCCAGCATTTT
TRBV3-1/TRBV3-2	NA	TRBJ2-5	NA	CASSPGAQETQYF	TGTGCCAGCAGTCCGGGGGCCCAAGAGACCCAGTACTTC
TRBV5-1	TRBD1	TRBJ2-7	NA	CASSPPRTGNYEQYF	TGCGCCAGCAGCCCACCCCGGACAGGGAACTACGAGCAGTACTTC
TRBV10-3	NA	TRBJ1-1	NA	CAISEGLWRNTEAFF	TGTGCCATCAGTGAGGGGTTGTGGCGGAACACTGAAGCTTTCTTT
TRBV30	NA	TRBJ2-7	NA	CAWSRKQEPNKQYF	TGTGCCTGGAGTAGAAAACAGGAGCCGAATAAGCAGTACTTC
TRBV6-5	NA	TRBJ1-1	NA	CASRREALNTEAFF	TGTGCCAGCAGGCGGGAGGCATTGAACACTGAAGCTTTCTTT
TRBV6-6	TRBD1	TRBJ2-7	NA	CASSERQGNSYEQYF	TGTGCCAGCAGCGAAAGACAGGGGAATTCCTACGAGCAGTACTTC
TRBV5-1	TRBD1	TRBJ1-4	NA	CASSLAGQGTEKLFF	TGCGCCAGCAGCTTGGCCGGACAGGGTACTGAAAAACTGTTTTTT
TRBV7-8	NA	TRBJ1-6	NA	CASSFGTLRNSPLHF	TGTGCCAGCAGCTTTGGGACCCTACGGAATTCACCCCTCCACTTT
TRBV7-9	NA	TRBJ1-3	few	CASSDGQSDTIYF	TGTGCCAGCAGCGACGGACAGTCAGACACCATATATTTT
TRBV29-1	NA	TRBJ1-5	NA	CSVAQGPRNQPQHF	TGCAGCGTAGCCCAGGGACCGCGCAATCAGCCCCAGCATTTT
TRBV27	NA	TRBJ2-3	NA	CASSSSYTDTQYF	NA
TRBV27	NA	TRBJ1-1	NA	CASSWSGRNAEAFF	TGTGCCAGCAGTTGGAGTGGAAGAAACGCTGAAGCTTTCTTT
TRBV7-6	TRBD1	TRBJ2-2	NA	CASSLQGAAGELFF	TGTGCCAGCAGCTTACAGGGGGCCGCCGGGGAGCTGTTTTTT
TRBV29-1	NA	TRBJ2-2	NA	CSVEGIRESGELFF	TGCAGCGTTGAAGGAATCCGGGAGAGCGGGGAGCTGTTTTTT
TRBV7-9	NA	TRBJ1-2	NA	CASSWDNYGYTF	TGTGCCAGCAGCTGGGACAACTATGGCTACACCTTC